This entry lists 11 T cell receptor beta chains sequenced from one sample in a study of cytomegalovirus exposure and HLA in healthy donors. PCR involved 60 Vbeta and 13 Jbeta primers. Repertoires were generated with immunoSEQ multiplex PCR, while TCRdb's copy carries only in-frame clones and drops some. The profile covers tens of thousands of clones, with around 86% appearing a single time and roughly 9% taken by the ten largest. The sample comprised PBMCs. These receptor sequences come from a man aged 25 to 40 in good health and CMV-seropositive.

V and J are TRBV7-6 and TRBJ2-7; D is perhaps TRBD1 (5 bases). V lost 1 base, J lost 6 bases, and 7 bases lay in between. CDR1 is SGHVS and CDR2 is FNYEAQ in the germline V gene. This CDR3 has 12 residues. The DNA for the CDR3 is TGTGCCAGCAGCTTAGTTCAGGGCGAGCAGTACTTC. It encodes CASSLVQGEQYF.

This CDR3 is CASSDRFVLTF. The CDR3 coding sequence is TGTGCCAGCAGTGACAGGTTCGTCCTGACTTTC. This chain links TRBV28 with TRBJ2-6; possibly TRBD1 for D (6 bases). Per germline, CDR1 MDHEN and CDR2 SYDVKM. The CDR3 has 11 amino acids. V dropped 5 bases and J dropped 12 bases, with 8 bases sitting between them.

The chain carries TRBV30 and TRBJ2-7; a weak D match, TRBD2 (5 bases). Per germline, CDR1 GTSNPN and CDR2 SVGIG (reference sequence). The CDR3 totals 14 residues. Between the trimmed V and J ends, which lost 4 bases and 3 bases, there was a span of 16 bases. CDR3 DNA: TGTGCCTGGACCATCGGACTTGAGCTCTACGAGCAGTACTTC. Amino acids: CAWTIGLELYEQYF.

V gene TRBV5-4 combines with J gene TRBJ2-1, with TRBD2 matching 9 bases. Germline trimming cut 4 bases from V and 6 bases from J; bases unmatched to any gene: 8. The CDR3 is 15 residues long. Germline CDR1 and CDR2: SGHNT and YYREEE (reference sequence). CDR3 in amino acids: CASSPRASGVNEQFF. CDR3 DNA sequence: TGTGCCAGCAGCCCCCGGGCTAGCGGGGTCAATGAGCAGTTCTTC.

The CDR3 here is CATPGAGLGTEAFF. The CDR3 nucleotides are TGTGCCACACCCGGGGCGGGGCTGGGCACTGAAGCTTTCTTT. J is TRBJ1-1 and V is TRBV7-9; TRBD1 is a possible D gene (5 bases). The CDR3 loop spans 14 amino acids. The V gene's germline CDR1 is SEHNR and CDR2 FQNEAQ (reference sequence). Deletions cut 10 bases from V and 4 bases from J, with 19 bases between.

The chain joins TRBV7-9 to TRBJ1-4; D is perhaps TRBD1 (5 bases). In germline, CDR1 is SEHNR, CDR2 FQNEAQ (reference sequence). Trimming removed 2 bases at V and 6 bases at J, with 13 bases between. The length of the CDR3 is 15 residues. The CDR3 nucleotides read TGTGCCAGCAGCTTATGGTCCATAGGGGATGAAAAACTGTTTTTT. Protein: CASSLWSIGDEKLFF.

The gene calls are TRBV10-3 and TRBJ2-2; 11 bases agree with TRBD2. The CDR3 covers 17 residues. Germline CDR1 reads ENHRY; CDR2 reads SYGVKD. The V and J ends lost 3 bases and 8 bases, in that order; junction bases with no gene match: 11. The CDR3 nucleotides are TGTGCCATCAGTGACCCCCCTAGCGGGAGGATTTCTGGGGAGCTGTTTTTT. This codes for CAISDPPSGRISGELFF.

In DNA form, the CDR3 reads TGTGCCAGCAGCTTAGGCCTATGGGACCACTCAGGGAGGGGCTACACCTTC. Its translation is CASSLGLWDHSGRGYTF. This chain connects TRBV11-2 to TRBJ1-2; D perhaps matches TRBD1 (5 bases). Trimming stripped 1 base from V and 8 bases from J, with 23 bases between. This CDR3 spans 17 amino acids. The germline gives CDR1 SGHAT, CDR2 FQNNGV.

The CDR3 sequence: CASSFARTGGNTIYF. As DNA, the CDR3 is TGTGCCAGCAGTTTTGCTCGGACAGGGGGAAACACCATATATTTT. This chain connects TRBV28 to TRBJ1-3; 8 bases are a match to TRBD1. Germline V lookup: CDR1 MDHEN, CDR2 SYDVKM. The CDR3 length is 15 residues. With 3 bases clipped from V and 4 bases from J, the junction kept 5 bases outside the gene matches.

This chain uses TRBV2 with TRBJ1-4; 9 nucleotides line up with TRBD1. The CDR3 consists of 16 residues. The V gene end was trimmed by 6 bases and the J gene end by 8 bases; junction bases not matched to a gene: 13. Germline lookup yields CDR1 SNHLY and CDR2 FYNNEI. Here the CDR3 reads CASSSPDRGNFEKLFF. The CDR3 DNA is TGTGCCAGCAGCTCACCGGACAGGGGAAATTTCGAAAAACTGTTTTTT.

The J gene is TRBJ2-5, the V gene TRBV5-5, with 12 bases fitting TRBD1. The CDR3 runs to 16 residues. Germline-derived CDR1 and CDR2 are SGHKS and YYEKEE (reference sequence). Trimming at V came to 0 bases and at J to 5 bases, leaving 5 bases not matched to a gene. The CDR3 sequence is CASSLDGTGGFETQYF. The CDR3 DNA is TGTGCCAGCAGCTTGGATGGGACAGGGGGCTTCGAGACCCAGTACTTC. The complete variable domain, with remaining parts taken from reference TRBV5-5 and TRBJ2-5, reads DAGVTQSPTHLIKTRGQQVTLRCSPISGHKSVSWYQQVLGQGPQFIFQYYEKEERGRGNFPDRFSARQFPNYSSELNVNALLLGDSALYLCASSLDGTGGFETQYFGPGTRLLVL.